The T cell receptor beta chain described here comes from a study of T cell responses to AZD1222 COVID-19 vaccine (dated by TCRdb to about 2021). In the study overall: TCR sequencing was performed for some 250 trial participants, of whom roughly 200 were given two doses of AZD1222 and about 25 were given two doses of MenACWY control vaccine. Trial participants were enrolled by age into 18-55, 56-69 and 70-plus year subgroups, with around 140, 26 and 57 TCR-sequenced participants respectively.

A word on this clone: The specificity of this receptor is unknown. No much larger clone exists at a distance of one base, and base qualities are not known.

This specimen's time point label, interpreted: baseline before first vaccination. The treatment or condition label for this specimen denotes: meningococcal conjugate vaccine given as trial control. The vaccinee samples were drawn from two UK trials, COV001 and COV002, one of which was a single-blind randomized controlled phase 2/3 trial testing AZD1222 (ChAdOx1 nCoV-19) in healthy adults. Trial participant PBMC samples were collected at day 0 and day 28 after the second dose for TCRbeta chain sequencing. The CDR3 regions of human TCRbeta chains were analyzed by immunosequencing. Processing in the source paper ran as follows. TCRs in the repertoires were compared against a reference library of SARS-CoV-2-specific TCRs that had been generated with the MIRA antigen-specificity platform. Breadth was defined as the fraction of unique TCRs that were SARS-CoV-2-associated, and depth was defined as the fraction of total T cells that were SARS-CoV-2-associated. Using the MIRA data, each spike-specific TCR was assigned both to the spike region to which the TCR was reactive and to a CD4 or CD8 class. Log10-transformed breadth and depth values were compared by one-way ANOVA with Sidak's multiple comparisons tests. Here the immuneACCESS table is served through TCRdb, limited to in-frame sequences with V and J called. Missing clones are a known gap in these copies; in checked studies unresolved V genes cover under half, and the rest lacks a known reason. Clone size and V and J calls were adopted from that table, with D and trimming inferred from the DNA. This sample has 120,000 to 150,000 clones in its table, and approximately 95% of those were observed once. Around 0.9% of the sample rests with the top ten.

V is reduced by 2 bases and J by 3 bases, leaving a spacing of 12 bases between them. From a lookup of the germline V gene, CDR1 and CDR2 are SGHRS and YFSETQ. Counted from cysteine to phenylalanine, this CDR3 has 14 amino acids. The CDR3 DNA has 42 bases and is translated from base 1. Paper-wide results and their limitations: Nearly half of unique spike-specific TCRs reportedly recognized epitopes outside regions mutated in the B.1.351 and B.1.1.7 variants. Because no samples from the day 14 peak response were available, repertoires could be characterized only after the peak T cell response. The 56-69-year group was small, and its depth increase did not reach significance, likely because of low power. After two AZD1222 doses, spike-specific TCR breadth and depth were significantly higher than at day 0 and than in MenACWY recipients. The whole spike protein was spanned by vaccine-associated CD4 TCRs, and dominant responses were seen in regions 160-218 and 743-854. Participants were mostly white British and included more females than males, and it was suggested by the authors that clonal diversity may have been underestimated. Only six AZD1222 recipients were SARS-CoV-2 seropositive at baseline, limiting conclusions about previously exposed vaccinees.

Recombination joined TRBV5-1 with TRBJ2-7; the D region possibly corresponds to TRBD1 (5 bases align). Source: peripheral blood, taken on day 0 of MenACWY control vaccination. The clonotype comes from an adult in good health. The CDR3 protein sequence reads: CASSFQGQDYEQYF. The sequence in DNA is TGCGCCAGCAGCTTCCAGGGTCAAGACTACGAGCAGTACTTC.